This T cell receptor (beta chain) was sequenced in a study of regulatory T cells in long-lasting Graves disease. Sample time point: newly diagnosed GD, antithyroid drugs for less than 3 months. From PBMCs, RNA was extracted and then used to make the TCR library. The CDR3 loop spans 17 amino acids. Germline CDR1 LGHNT, CDR2 FRNRAP. V lost 5 bases and J lost 2, with 18 bases in between. The TCR beta library used iRepertoire HTBI primers with Arm-PCR amplification of CDR3. TCRdb called the multiplex PCR reads again in MiXCR, with one record for every CDR3 protein. The table includes about 530,000 distinct CDR3 sequences, 15% to 20% detected once. This clonotype occurred a few times. In addition, the sample was reused for a study of T cells in Graves' hyperthyroidism and ophthalmopathy.

This sequence was found in a middle-aged woman with Graves disease. The V call is TRBV12-5, the J call TRBJ2-2; D might be TRBD1 or TRBD2, each matching 5 bases. The specimen comprised peripheral blood mononuclear cells (PBMCs), sampled at new diagnosis, from a patient treated with antithyroid drugs. CDR3 sequence: CASGAHLGTYNTGELFF. The CDR3 DNA sequence: TGTGCTAGTGGTGCCCACCTCGGGACGTATAACACCGGGGAGCTGTTTTTT.